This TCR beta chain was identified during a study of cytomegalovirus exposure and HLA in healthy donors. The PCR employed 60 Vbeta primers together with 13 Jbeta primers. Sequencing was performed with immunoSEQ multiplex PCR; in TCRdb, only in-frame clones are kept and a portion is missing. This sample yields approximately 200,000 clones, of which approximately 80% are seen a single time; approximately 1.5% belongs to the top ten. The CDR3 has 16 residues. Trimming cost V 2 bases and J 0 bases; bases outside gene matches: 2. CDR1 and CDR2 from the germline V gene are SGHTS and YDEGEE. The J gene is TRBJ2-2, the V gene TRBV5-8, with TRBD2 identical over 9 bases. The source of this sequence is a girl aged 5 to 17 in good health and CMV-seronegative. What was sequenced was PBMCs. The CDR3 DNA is TGTGCCAGCAGCTTAAGCGGGGGGACGAACACCGGGGAGCTGTTTTTT. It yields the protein CASSLSGGTNTGELFF. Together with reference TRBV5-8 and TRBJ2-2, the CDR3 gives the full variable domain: EAGVTQSPTHLIKTRGQQATLRCSPISGHTSVYWYQQALGLGLQFLLWYDEGEERNRGNFPPRFSGRQFPNYSSELNVNALELEDSALYLCASSLSGGTNTGELFFGEGSRLTVL.